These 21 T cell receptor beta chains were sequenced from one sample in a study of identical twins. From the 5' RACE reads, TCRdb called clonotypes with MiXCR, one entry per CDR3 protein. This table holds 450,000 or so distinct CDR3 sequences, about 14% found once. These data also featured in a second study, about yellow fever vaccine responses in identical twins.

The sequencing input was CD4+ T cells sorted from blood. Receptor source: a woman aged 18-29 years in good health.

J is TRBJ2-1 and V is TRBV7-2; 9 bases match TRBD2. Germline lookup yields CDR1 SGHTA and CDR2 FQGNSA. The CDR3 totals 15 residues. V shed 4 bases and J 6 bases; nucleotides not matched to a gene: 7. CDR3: CASSSPGLAGNEQFF. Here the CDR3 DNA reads TGTGCCAGCAGCTCTCCGGGACTAGCAGGCAATGAGCAGTTCTTC.

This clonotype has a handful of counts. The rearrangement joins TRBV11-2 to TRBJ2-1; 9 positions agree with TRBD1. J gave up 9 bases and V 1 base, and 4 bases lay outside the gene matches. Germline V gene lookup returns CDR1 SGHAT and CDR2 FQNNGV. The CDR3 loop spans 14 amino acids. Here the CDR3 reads CASSLAGQGFEQFF. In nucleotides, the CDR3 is TGTGCCAGCAGCTTAGCGGGACAGGGTTTTGAGCAGTTCTTC.

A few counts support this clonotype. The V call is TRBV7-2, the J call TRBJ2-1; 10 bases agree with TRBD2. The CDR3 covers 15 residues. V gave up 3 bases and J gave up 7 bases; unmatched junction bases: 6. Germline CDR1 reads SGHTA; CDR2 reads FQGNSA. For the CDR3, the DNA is TGTGCCAGCAGCTTCAAAGCGGGGGGGCGGAATGAGCAGTTCTTC. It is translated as CASSFKAGGRNEQFF.

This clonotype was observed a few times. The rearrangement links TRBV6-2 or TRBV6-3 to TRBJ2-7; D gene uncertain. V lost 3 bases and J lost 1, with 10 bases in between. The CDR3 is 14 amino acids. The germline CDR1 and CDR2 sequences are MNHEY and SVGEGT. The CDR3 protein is CASSYLRRSYEQYF. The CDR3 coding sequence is TGTGCCAGCAGTTATTTGAGGAGATCCTACGAGCAGTACTTC.

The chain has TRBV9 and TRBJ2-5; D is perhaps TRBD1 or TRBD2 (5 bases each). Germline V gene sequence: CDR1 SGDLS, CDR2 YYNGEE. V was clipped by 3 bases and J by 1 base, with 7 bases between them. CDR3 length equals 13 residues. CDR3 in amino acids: CASSGGTQETQYF. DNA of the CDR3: TGTGCCAGCAGCGGAGGGACCCAAGAGACCCAGTACTTC.

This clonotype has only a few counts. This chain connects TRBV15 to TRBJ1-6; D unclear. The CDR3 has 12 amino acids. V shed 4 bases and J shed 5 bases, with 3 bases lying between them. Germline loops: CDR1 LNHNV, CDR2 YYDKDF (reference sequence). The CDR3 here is CATSTNNSPLHF. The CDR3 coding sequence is TGTGCCACCAGCACCAATAATTCACCCCTCCACTTT.

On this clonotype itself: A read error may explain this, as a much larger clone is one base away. The CDR3 here is CSAGTSGSCEQYF. The CDR3 DNA reads TGCAGTGCAGGGACTAGCGGGAGCTGCGAGCAGTACTTC. The chain joins TRBV20-1 to TRBJ2-7; 14 bases are a match to TRBD2. Germline loops: CDR1 DFQATT, CDR2 SNEGSKA (reference sequence). The V and J ends lost 6 bases and 6 bases, in that order; junction bases with no gene match: 4. There are 13 residues in the CDR3.

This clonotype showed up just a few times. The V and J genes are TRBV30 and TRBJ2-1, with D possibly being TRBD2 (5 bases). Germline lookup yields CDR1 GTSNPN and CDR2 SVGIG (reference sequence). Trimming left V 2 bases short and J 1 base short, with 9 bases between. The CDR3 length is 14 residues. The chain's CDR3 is CAWSTLASYNEQFF. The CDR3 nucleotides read TGTGCCTGGAGTACATTAGCGTCCTACAATGAGCAGTTCTTC.

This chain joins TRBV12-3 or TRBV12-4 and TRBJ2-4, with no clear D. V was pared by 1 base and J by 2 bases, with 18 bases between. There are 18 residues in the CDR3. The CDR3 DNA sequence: TGTGCCAGCAGTTTAGGGCAGGCCACCTACCCTACCAAAAACATTCAGTACTTC. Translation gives CASSLGQATYPTKNIQYF.

CDR3: CAWSTGGRTDTQYF. The DNA for the CDR3 is TGTGCCTGGAGTACTGGGGGCCGCACAGATACGCAGTATTTT. The chain employs TRBV30 and TRBJ2-3; possible D gene TRBD1, 6 bases. Deletions cut 2 bases from V and 1 base from J, with 10 bases between. Germline assignment: CDR1 GTSNPN and CDR2 SVGIG (reference sequence). The CDR3 loop spans 14 amino acids.

The CDR3 region is CASSRGTSSTETQYF. The CDR3 DNA follows: TGTGCCAGCTCACGCGGGACTAGCAGTACTGAGACCCAGTACTTC. The gene calls are TRBV18 and TRBJ2-5, with TRBD2 matching over 9 bases. Germline V gene lookup returns CDR1 KGHSH and CDR2 LQKENI. The CDR3 spans 15 residues. The V and J ends lost 4 bases and 5 bases, in that order; junction bases with no gene match: 8.

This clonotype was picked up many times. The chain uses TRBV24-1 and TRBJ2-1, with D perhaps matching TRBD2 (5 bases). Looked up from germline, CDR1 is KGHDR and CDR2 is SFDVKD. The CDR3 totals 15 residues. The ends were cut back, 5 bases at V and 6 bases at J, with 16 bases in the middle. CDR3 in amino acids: CATSVGRGFSNEQFF. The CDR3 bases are TGTGCCACCAGTGTGGGGAGAGGCTTTAGCAATGAGCAGTTCTTC.

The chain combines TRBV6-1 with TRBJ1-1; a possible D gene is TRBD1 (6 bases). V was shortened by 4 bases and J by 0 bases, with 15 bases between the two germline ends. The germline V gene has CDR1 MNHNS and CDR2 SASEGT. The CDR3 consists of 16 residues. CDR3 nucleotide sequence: TGTGCCAGCAGTGCTGTCCTTGCAGGGGTGAACACTGAAGCTTTCTTT. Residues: CASSAVLAGVNTEAFF.

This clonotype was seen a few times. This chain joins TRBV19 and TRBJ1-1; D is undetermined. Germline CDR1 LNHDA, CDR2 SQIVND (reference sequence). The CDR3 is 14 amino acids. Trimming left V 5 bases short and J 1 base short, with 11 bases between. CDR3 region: CASSSDRTNTEAFF. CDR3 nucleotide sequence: TGTGCCAGTAGTTCCGATCGCACGAACACTGAAGCTTTCTTT.

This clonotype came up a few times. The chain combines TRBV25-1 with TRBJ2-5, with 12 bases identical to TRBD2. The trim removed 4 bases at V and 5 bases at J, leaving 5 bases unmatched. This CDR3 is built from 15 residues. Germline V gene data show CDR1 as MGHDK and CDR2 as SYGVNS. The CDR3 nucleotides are TGTGCCAGCAGTGCCGCGACTAGCGGGGGCGAGACCCAGTACTTC. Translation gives CASSAATSGGETQYF.

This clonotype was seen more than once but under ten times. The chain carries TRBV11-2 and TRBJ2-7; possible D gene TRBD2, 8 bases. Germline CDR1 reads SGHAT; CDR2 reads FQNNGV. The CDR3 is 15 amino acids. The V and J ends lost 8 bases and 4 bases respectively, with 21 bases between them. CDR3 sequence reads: CASSMTGTRMYEQYF. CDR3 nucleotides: TGTGCCAGCTCCATGACAGGGACTAGAATGTACGAGCAGTACTTC.

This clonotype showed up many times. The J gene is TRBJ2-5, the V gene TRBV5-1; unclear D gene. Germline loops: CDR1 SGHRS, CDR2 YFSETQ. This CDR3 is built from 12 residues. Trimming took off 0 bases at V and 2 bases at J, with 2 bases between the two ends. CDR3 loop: CASSLEQETQYF. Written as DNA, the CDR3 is TGCGCCAGCAGCTTGGAGCAAGAGACCCAGTACTTC.

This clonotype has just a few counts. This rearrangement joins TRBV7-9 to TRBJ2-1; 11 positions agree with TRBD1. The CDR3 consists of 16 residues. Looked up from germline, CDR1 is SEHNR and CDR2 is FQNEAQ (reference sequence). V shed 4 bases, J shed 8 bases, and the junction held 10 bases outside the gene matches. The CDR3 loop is CASSYSGTGGTHEQFF. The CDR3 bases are TGTGCCAGCAGCTATTCCGGGACAGGGGGTACACATGAGCAGTTCTTC. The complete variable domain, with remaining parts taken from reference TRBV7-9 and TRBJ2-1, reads DTGVSQNPRHKITKRGQNVTFRCDPISEHNRLYWYRQTLGQGPEFLTYFQNEAQLEKSRLLSDRFSAERPKGSFSTLEIQRTEQGDSAMYLCASSYSGTGGTHEQFFGPGTRLTVL.

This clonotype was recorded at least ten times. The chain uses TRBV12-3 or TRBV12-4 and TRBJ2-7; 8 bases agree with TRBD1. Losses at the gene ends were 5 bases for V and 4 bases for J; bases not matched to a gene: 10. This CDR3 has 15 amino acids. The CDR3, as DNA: TGTGCCAGCAGTCCTGGACAGGGCGGGCTTTACGAGCAGTACTTC. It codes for CASSPGQGGLYEQYF.

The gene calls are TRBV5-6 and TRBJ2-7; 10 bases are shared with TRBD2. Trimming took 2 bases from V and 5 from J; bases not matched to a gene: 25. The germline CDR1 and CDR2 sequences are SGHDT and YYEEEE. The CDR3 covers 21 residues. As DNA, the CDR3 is TGTGCCAGCAGCTTCGAACTAGCGGGATTCTTGACCGGAGGGACGCCCCACGAGCAGTACTTC. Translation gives CASSFELAGFLTGGTPHEQYF.

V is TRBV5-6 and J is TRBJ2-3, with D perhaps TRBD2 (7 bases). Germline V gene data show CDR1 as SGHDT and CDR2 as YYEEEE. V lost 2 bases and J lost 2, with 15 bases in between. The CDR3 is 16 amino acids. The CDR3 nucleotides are TGTGCCAGCAGCTTCTTCGGGGGGCGAGTCACAGATACGCAGTATTTT. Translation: CASSFFGGRVTDTQYF. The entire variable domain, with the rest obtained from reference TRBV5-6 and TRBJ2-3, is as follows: DAGVTQSPTHLIKTRGQQVTLRCSPKSGHDTVSWYQQALGQGPQFIFQYYEEEERQRGNFPDRFSGHQFPNYSSELNVNALLLGDSALYLCASSFFGGRVTDTQYFGPGTRLTVL.